A single sample is the source of the 15 T cell receptor beta chains below, sequenced in a study of OX40 agonist ivuxolimab in advanced cancers. Sequencing was performed with immunoSEQ multiplex PCR; in TCRdb, only in-frame clones are kept and a portion is missing. The sample includes under 80,000 clones, approximately 85% of them seen just once. The sequenced sample was CD4+ or CD8+ T cells sorted from blood, obtained in a trial of the OX40 agonist ivuxolimab. The source is an adult with an advanced solid tumor such as melanoma, head and neck, liver or kidney cancer.

The J gene is TRBJ2-1, the V gene TRBV2, with TRBD1 identical over 7 bases. V trimming: 8 bases; J trimming: 7 bases; junction bases outside the gene matches: 11. This CDR3 is 14 amino acids long. Germline loops: CDR1 SNHLY, CDR2 FYNNEI. Written as DNA, the CDR3 is TGTGCCAGCTTACATTCCGGGACAGATAATGAGCAGTTCTTC. This encodes CASLHSGTDNEQFF.

The chain has TRBV7-2 and TRBJ2-2, with 10 bases that match TRBD2. CDR3 size: 16 residues. Looked up from germline, CDR1 is SGHTA and CDR2 is FQGNSA. V was pared by 5 bases and J by 2 bases, with 5 bases of the junction left unmatched. The CDR3 DNA reads as TGTGCCAGCAGCCCGAGACTAGCGGGCAACACCGGGGAGCTGTTTTTT. This gives the protein CASSPRLAGNTGELFF. The variable domain in full, completed from reference TRBV7-2 and TRBJ2-2, reads GAGVSQSPSNKVTEKGKDVELRCDPISGHTALYWYRQSLGQGLEFLIYFQGNSAPDKSGLPSDRFSAERTGGSVSTLTIQRTQQEDSAVYLCASSPRLAGNTGELFFGEGSRLTVL.

The V gene is TRBV7-9, the J gene TRBJ1-5; tentatively, D is TRBD1 (5 bases). The CDR3 extends over 13 amino acids. Trimming shortened V by 5 bases and J by 6 bases, and 11 bases separated the two germline ends. CDR1 SEHNR and CDR2 FQNEAQ come from the germline V gene (reference sequence). This CDR3 is CASSRGFGQPQHF. The CDR3 DNA sequence: TGTGCCAGCAGCAGGGGTTTCGGTCAGCCCCAGCATTTT.

This rearrangement joins TRBV4-3 to TRBJ1-5; 8 bases are a match to TRBD1. The CDR3 has 15 amino acids. V lost 3 bases, J lost 6 bases, and 7 bases stayed unmatched. Germline lookup yields CDR1 LGHNA and CDR2 YSLEER. The CDR3, as DNA: TGCGCCAGCAGCCAGGGACAGGCGGGGGCTCAGCCCCAGCATTTT. Its protein product is CASSQGQAGAQPQHF.

The CDR3 DNA reads TGTGCCAGCAGTGAACGACAGATGAACACTGAAGCTTTCTTT. Translated, it gives CASSERQMNTEAFF. The chain couples TRBV2 to TRBJ1-1; a possible D gene is TRBD1 (5 bases). Germline CDR1 and CDR2: SNHLY and FYNNEI. There are 14 residues in the CDR3. Deletions cut 2 bases from V and 0 bases from J, with 7 bases between.

The V call is TRBV25-1, the J call TRBJ1-2; D is unresolved. The CDR3 covers 13 residues. V was trimmed by 4 bases and J by 3 bases, leaving 9 bases between them. The germline CDR1 and CDR2 sequences are MGHDK and SYGVNS. CDR3 bases: TGTGCCAGCAGTGGACTTCTGGACTATGGCTACACCTTC. Encoded protein: CASSGLLDYGYTF.

The count of this clone is one. The chain uses TRBV4-1 and TRBJ1-3; D is undetermined. Looked up from germline, CDR1 is MGHRA and CDR2 is YSYEKL. The CDR3 extends over 14 amino acids. V lost 10 bases to trimming and J lost 4 bases, with 17 bases between them. For the CDR3, the DNA is TGCGCCACCAGTGGGGTCACACTAGGAAACACCATATATTTT. This sequence encodes CATSGVTLGNTIYF.

This chain links TRBV7-2 with TRBJ2-5; unclear D gene. Germline values: CDR1 SGHTA, CDR2 FQGNSA. The CDR3 sequence is 14 residues long. Between the trimmed V and J ends, which lost 1 base and 1 base, there was a span of 7 bases. In DNA, the CDR3 is TGTGCCAGCAGCTTAGGGGCTAGCCAAGAGACCCAGTACTTC. Protein product: CASSLGASQETQYF.

The J gene is TRBJ1-3, the V gene TRBV18; D ambiguous. Germline CDR1 reads KGHSH; CDR2 reads LQKENI. V was pared by 6 bases and J by 7 bases, with 4 bases between. The CDR3 runs 10 residues. The CDR3 loop is CASSGNTIYF. In DNA form, the CDR3 reads TGTGCCAGCTCGGGGAACACCATATATTTT. The full variable domain, completed using reference TRBV18 and TRBJ1-3, is NAGVMQNPRHLVRRRGQEARLRCSPMKGHSHVYWYRQLPEEGLKFMVYLQKENIIDESGMPKERFSAEFPKEGPSILRIQQVVRGDSAAYFCASSGNTIYFGEGSWLTVV.

The genes are TRBV30 and TRBJ2-5; a weak D match, TRBD2 (5 bases). Trimming took 1 base from V and 9 from J, leaving 6 bases between them. CDR1 GTSNPN and CDR2 SVGIG come from the germline V gene (reference sequence). This CDR3 has 10 amino acids. Written as DNA, the CDR3 is TGTGCCTGGAGTGAGGAGGCCCAGTACTTC. Translated, it gives CAWSEEAQYF.

The chain employs TRBV19 and TRBJ1-2; 11 positions agree with TRBD1. Trimming took 5 bases from V and 4 from J; bases not matched to a gene: 6. Germline CDR1 LNHDA, CDR2 SQIVND (reference sequence). The length of the CDR3 is 15 residues. CDR3 residues: CASSSRTGGSYGYTF. CDR3 DNA: TGTGCCAGTAGTTCAAGGACAGGGGGCAGCTATGGCTACACCTTC.

This chain joins TRBV30 and TRBJ2-2; TRBD1 is a possible D gene (5 bases). CDR3 length: 12 residues. Germline-derived CDR1 and CDR2 are GTSNPN and SVGIG (reference sequence). Between the trimmed V and J ends, which lost 2 bases and 7 bases, there was a span of 8 bases. The CDR3 DNA is TGTGCCTGGAGTCCGACAGACGGGGAGCTGTTTTTT. This translates into CAWSPTDGELFF.

Here the CDR3 reads CASSPFGPEAFF. In DNA, the CDR3 is TGTGCCAGCAGTCCCTTTGGGCCCGAAGCTTTCTTT. This chain uses TRBV28 with TRBJ1-1, with D unclear. CDR1 and CDR2 from the germline V gene are MDHEN and SYDVKM. The CDR3 sequence is 12 residues long. Trimming cost V 5 bases and J 8 bases, with 12 bases left between them.

This chain connects TRBV19 to TRBJ2-2, with 8 bases matching TRBD1. Unmatched junction bases numbered 5, after V lost 5 bases and J lost 6 bases. Germline V lookup: CDR1 LNHDA, CDR2 SQIVND (reference sequence). This CDR3 contains 14 residues. CDR3 nucleotide sequence: TGTGCCAGTAGTGAGACAGGGGCGGCCGGGGAGCTGTTTTTT. Translating gives CASSETGAAGELFF.

The J gene is TRBJ2-3, the V gene TRBV11-1; either TRBD1 or TRBD2 may fit D (6 bases each). The CDR3 runs to 15 residues. Trimming shortened V by 7 bases and J by 1 base, and 15 bases separated the two germline ends. Per the germline V gene, CDR1 is SGHAT and CDR2 is FQDESV (reference sequence). The CDR3 is CASMPGAGGTDTQYF. CDR3 bases: TGTGCCAGCATGCCGGGGGCCGGGGGCACAGATACGCAGTATTTT.